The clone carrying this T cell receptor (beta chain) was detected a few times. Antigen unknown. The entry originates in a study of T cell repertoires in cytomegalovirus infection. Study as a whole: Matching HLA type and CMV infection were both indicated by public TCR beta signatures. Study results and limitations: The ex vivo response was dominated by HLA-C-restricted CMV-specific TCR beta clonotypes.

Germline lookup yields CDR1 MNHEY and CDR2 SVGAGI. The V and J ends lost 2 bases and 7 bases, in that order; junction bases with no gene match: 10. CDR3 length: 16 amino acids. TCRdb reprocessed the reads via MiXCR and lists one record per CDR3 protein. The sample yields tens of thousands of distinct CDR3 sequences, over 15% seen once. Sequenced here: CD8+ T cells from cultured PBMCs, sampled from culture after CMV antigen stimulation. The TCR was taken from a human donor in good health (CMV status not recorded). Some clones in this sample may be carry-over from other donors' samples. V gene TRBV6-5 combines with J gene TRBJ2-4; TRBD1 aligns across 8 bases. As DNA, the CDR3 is TGTGCCAGCAGTTACAATCAGGGGGCGAGTGAGAACATTCAGTACTTC. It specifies CASSYNQGASENIQYF.